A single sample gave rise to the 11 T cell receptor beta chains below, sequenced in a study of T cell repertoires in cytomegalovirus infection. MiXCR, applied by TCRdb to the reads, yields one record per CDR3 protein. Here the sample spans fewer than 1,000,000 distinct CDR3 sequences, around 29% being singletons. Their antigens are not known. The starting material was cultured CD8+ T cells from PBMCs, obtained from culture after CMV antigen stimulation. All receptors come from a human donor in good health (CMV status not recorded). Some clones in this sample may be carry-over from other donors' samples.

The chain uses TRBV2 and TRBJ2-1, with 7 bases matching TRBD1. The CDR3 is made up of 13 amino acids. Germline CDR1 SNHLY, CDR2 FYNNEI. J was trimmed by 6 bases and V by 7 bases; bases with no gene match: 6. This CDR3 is CASMGDSINEQFF. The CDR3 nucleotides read TGTGCCAGCATGGGGGACAGTATCAATGAGCAGTTCTTC.

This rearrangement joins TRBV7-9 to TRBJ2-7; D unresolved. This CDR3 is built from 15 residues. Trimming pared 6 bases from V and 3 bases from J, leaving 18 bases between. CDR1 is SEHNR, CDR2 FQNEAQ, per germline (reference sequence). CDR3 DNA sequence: TGTGCCAGCAGTCAGGAAAAACCAACCTGCTACGAGCAGTACGTC. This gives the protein CASSQEKPTCYEQYV.

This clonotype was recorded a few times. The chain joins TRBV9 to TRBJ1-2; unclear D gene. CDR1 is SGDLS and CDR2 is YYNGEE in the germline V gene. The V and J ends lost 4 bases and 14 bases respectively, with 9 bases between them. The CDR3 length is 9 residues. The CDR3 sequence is CASSPALTF. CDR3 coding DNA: TGTGCCAGCAGCCCGGCTTTAACCTTC.

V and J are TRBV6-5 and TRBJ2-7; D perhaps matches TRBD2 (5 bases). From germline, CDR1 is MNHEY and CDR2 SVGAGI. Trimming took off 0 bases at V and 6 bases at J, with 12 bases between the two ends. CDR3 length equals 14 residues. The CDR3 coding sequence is TGTGCCAGCAGTTACTCGAGGGTGTCGGGCGAGCAGTACGTC. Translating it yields CASSYSRVSGEQYV.

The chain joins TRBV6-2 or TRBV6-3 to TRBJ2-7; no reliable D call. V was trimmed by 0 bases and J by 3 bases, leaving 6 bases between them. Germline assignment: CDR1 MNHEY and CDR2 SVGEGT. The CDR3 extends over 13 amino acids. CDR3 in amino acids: CASSYSLHYEQYV. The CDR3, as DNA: TGTGCCAGCAGTTACTCTCTACACTACGAGCAGTACGTC.

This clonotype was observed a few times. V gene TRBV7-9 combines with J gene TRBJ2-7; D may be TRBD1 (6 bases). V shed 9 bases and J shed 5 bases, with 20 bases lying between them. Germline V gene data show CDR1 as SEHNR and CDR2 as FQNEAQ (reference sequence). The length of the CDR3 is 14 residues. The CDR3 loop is CASTQGGLRDEQYF. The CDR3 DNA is TGTGCCAGTACCCAAGGGGGTTTAAGAGACGAGCAGTACTTC.

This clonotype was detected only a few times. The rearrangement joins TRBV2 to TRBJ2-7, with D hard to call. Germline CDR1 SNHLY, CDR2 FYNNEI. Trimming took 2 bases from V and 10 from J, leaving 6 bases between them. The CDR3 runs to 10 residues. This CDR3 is CASSERGQYV. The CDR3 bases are TGTGCCAGCAGTGAACGCGGACAGTACGTC.

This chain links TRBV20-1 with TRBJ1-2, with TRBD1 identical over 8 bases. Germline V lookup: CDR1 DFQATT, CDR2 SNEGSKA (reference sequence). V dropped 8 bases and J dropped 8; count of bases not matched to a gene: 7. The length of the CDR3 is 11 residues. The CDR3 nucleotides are TGCAGTTTCTTGACAGGGGAAGGCTACACCTTC. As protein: CSFLTGEGYTF.

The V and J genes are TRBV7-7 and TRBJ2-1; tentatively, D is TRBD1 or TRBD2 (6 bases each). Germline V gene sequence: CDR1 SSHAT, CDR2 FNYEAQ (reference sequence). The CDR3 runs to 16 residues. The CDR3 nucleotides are TGTACTAGCAGCTTAGAACAGGGAGGTACCTACAATGAGCAGTTCTTC. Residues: CTSSLEQGGTYNEQFF.

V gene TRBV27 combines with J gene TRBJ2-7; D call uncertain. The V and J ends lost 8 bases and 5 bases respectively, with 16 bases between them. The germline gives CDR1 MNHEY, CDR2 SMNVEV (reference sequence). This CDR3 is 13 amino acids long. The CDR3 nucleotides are TGTGCCAGCTCTCTAAACAGTTTCCACGAGCAGTACTTC. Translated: CASSLNSFHEQYF.

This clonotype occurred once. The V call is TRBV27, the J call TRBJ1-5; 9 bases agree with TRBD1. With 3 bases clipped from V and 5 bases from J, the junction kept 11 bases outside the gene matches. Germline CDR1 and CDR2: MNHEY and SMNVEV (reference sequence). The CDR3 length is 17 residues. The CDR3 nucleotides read TGTGCCAGCAGTTTGAGGTCGACAGGGGGATATGATCAGCCCCAGCATTTT. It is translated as CASSLRSTGGYDQPQHF.